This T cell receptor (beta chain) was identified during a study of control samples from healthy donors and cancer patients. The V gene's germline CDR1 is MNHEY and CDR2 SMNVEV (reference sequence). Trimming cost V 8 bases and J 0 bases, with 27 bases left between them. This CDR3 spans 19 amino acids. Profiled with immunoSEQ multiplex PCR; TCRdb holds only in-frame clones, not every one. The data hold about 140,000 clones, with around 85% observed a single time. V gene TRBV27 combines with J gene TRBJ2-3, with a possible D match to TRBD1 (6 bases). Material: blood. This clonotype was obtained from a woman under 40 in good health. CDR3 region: CASLSRPPPRGWSTDTQYF. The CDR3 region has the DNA TGTGCCAGCCTATCACGCCCACCGCCCAGGGGTTGGAGCACAGATACGCAGTATTTT.